This T cell receptor beta chain was observed in a study of cytomegalovirus exposure and HLA in healthy donors. Donors in the study were healthy people who gave bone marrow. Comment on this clone: Its target is unknown.

The length of the CDR3 is 15 residues. Trimming took 2 bases from V and 4 from J, leaving 11 bases between them. CDR1 is SEHNR, CDR2 FQNEAQ, per germline (reference sequence). PCR employed 60 Vbeta and 13 Jbeta primers. Generated by immunoSEQ multiplex PCR, the TCRdb table keeps only in-frame clones and is missing some. Here the sample spans 100,000 to 150,000 clones, less than 80% being singletons. The study, taken as a whole, reports: According to an earlier analysis, most TCR beta V segments yielded productive rearrangements about 90% or about 30% of the time. Presence/absence analyses assumed roughly uniform sequencing depth across donors, which may not hold.

The sequenced sample was PBMCs. This rearrangement joins TRBV7-9 to TRBJ2-2, with TRBD1 as a possible D gene (6 bases). The clonotype comes from a young man in good health and CMV-seronegative. The CDR3 region has the DNA TGTGCCAGCAGCTTACACAGGGCGGGCACCGGGGAGCTGTTTTTT. It is translated as CASSLHRAGTGELFF.